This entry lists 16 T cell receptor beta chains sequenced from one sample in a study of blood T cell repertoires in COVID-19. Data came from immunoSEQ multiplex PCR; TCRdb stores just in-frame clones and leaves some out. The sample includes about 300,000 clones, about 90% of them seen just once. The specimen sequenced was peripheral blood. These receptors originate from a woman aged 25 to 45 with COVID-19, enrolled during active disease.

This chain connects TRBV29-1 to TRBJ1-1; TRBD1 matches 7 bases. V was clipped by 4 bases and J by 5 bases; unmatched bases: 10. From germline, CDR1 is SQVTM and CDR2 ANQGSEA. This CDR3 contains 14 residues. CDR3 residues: CSVAHSDRYTEAFF. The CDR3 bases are TGCAGCGTTGCGCACTCGGACAGGTATACTGAAGCTTTCTTT.

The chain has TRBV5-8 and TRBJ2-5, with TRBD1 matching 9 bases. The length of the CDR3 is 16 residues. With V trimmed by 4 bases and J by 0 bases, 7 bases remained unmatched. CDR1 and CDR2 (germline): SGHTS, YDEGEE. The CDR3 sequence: CASSESGTGYQETQYF. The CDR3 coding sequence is TGTGCCAGCAGCGAATCCGGGACAGGGTACCAAGAGACCCAGTACTTC.

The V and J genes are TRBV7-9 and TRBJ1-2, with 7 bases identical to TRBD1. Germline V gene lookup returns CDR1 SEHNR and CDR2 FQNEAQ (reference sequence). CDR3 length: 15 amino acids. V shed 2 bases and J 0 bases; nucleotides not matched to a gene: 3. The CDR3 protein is CASSLQGTANYGYTF. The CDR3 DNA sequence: TGTGCCAGCAGCTTACAGGGGACAGCTAACTATGGCTACACCTTC.

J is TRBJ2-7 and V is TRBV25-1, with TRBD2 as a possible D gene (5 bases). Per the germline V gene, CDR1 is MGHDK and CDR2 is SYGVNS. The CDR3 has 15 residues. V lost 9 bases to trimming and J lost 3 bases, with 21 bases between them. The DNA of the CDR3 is TGTGCCAGTCATAGCCCTGGGAGAAAATTCTACGAGCAGTACTTC. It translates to CASHSPGRKFYEQYF.

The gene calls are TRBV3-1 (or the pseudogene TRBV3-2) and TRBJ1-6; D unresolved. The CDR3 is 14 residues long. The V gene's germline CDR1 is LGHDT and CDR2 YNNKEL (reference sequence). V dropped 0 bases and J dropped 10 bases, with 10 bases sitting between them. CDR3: CASSQEPGGSPLHF. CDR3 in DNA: TGTGCCAGCAGCCAAGAGCCCGGAGGGTCACCCCTCCACTTT.

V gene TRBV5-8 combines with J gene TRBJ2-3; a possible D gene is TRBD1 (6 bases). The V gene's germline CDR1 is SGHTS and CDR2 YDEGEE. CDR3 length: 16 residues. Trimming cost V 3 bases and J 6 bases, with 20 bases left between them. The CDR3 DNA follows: TGTGCCAGCAGCTGGGGGCTCCAGGGCAGGGCGGATACGCAGTATTTT. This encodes CASSWGLQGRADTQYF. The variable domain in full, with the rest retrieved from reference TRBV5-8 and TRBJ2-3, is EAGVTQSPTHLIKTRGQQATLRCSPISGHTSVYWYQQALGLGLQFLLWYDEGEERNRGNFPPRFSGRQFPNYSSELNVNALELEDSALYLCASSWGLQGRADTQYFGPGTRLTVL.

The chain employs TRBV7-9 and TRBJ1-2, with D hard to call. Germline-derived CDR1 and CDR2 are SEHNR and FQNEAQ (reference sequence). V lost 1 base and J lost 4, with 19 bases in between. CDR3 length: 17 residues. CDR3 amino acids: CASSLGKGSGGAYGYTF. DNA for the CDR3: TGTGCCAGCAGCTTAGGGAAGGGTTCTGGAGGTGCCTATGGCTACACCTTC. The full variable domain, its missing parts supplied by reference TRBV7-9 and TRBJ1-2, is DTGVSQNPRHKITKRGQNVTFRCDPISEHNRLYWYRQTLGQGPEFLTYFQNEAQLEKSRLLSDRFSAERPKGSFSTLEIQRTEQGDSAMYLCASSLGKGSGGAYGYTFGSGTRLTVV.

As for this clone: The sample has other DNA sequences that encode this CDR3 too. The CDR3, as DNA: TGTGCCACCAGTGATTCAGGGGGTCGTGAGACCCAGTACTTC. It encodes CATSDSGGRETQYF. The chain employs TRBV24-1 and TRBJ2-5; 7 bases line up with TRBD1. J lost 5 bases, V lost 2 bases, and 4 bases had no gene match. The length of the CDR3 is 14 residues. Germline CDR1 is KGHDR and CDR2 is SFDVKD.

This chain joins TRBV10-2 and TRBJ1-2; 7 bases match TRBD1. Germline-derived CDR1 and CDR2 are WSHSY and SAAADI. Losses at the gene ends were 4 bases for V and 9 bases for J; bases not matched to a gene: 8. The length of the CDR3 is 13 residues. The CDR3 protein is CASSVEQGTSYTF. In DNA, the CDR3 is TGCGCCAGCAGTGTAGAACAGGGGACAAGCTACACCTTC.

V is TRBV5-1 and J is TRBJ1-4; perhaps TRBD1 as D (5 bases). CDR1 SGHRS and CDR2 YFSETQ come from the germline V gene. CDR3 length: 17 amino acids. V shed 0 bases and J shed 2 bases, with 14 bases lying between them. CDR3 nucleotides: TGCGCCAGCAGCTTGGAGATCCGGGGGAGGACTAATGAAAAACTGTTTTTT. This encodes CASSLEIRGRTNEKLFF.

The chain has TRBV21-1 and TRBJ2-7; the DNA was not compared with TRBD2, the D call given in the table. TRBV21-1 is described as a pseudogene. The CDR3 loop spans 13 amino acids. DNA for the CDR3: TGTGCCAGCAGCACCCGGGGTGCCTACGAGCAGTACGTC. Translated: CASSTRGAYEQYV.

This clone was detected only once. The CDR3 loop reads CAWNAGGYSPLHF. The CDR3 coding sequence is TGTGCCTGGAATGCAGGGGGCTATTCACCCCTCCACTTT. The J gene is TRBJ1-6, the V gene TRBV30; 8 bases fit TRBD1. Per germline, CDR1 GTSNPN and CDR2 SVGIG (reference sequence). This CDR3 region has 13 residues. J was trimmed by 8 bases and V by 4 bases; bases with no gene match: 4.

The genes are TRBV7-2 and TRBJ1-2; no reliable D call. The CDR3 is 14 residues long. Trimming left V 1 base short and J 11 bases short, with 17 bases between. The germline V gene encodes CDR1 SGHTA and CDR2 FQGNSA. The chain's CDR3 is CASSLEYSSPSYTF. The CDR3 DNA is TGTGCCAGCAGCTTAGAGTACTCCAGTCCTAGTTACACCTTC.

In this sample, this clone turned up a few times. CDR3: CASRRDRRSYEQYF. The CDR3 coding sequence is TGTGCCAGCAGGCGAGACAGGCGATCCTACGAGCAGTACTTC. The chain links TRBV7-2 to TRBJ2-7; a possible D gene is TRBD1 (6 bases). V lost 6 bases to trimming and J lost 1 base, with 13 bases between them. The CDR3 is 14 amino acids. The germline gives CDR1 SGHTA, CDR2 FQGNSA.

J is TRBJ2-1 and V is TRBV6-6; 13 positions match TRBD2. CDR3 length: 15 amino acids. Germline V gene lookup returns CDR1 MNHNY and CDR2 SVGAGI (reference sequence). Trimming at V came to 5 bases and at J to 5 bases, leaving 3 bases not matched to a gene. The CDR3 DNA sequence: TGTGCCAGCAGTGGCGGACTAGCGGGGGACAATGAGCAGTTCTTC. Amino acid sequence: CASSGGLAGDNEQFF.

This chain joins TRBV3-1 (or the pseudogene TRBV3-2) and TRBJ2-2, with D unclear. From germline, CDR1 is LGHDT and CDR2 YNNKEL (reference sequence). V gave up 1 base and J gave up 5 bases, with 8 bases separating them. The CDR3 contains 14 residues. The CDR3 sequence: CASSQVAETGELFF. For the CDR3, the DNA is TGTGCCAGCAGCCAAGTGGCCGAAACCGGGGAGCTGTTTTTT.